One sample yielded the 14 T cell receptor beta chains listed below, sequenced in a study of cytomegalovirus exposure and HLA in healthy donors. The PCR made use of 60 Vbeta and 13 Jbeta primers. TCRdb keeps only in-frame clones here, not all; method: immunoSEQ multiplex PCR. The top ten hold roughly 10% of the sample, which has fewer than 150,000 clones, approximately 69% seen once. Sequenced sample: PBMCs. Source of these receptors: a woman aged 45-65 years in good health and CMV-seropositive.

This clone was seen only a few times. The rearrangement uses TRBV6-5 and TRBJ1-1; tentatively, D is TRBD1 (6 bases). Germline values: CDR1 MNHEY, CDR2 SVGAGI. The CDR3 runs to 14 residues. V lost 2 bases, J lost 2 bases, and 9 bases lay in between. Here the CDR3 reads CASSYVGTNTEAFF. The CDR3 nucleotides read TGTGCCAGCAGTTACGTCGGGACAAACACTGAAGCTTTCTTT.

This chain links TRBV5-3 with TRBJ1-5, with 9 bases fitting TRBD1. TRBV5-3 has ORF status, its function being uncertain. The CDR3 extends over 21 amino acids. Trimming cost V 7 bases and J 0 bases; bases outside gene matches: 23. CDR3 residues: CARGHSGFYGVGQGSNQPQHF. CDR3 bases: TGTGCCAGAGGGCACTCGGGATTCTATGGAGTGGGACAGGGTAGCAATCAGCCCCAGCATTTT.

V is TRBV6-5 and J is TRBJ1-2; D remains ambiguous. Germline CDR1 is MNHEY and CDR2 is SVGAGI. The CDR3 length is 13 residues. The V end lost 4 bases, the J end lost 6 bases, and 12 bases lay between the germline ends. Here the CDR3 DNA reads TGTGCCAGCAGTTCTTGGGAGGCGAATGGCTACACCTTC. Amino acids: CASSSWEANGYTF.

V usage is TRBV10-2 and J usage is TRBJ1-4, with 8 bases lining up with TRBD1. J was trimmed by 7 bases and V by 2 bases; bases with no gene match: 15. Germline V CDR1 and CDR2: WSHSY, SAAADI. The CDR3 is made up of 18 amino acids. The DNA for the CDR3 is TGCGCCAGCAGTGAGGTTTTTGGGGATCAGGGGGCCAGTGAAAAACTGTTTTTT. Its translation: CASSEVFGDQGASEKLFF.

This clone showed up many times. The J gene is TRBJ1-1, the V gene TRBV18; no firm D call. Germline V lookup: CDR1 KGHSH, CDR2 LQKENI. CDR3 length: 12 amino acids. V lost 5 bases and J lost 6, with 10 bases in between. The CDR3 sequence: CASSTFHAEAFF. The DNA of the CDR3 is TGTGCCAGCTCAACTTTTCACGCTGAAGCTTTCTTT.

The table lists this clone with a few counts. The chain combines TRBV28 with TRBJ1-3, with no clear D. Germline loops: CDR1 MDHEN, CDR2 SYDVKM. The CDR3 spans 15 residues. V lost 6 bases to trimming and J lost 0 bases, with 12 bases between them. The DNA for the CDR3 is TGTGCCAGCAGGTACACATTCAACTCTGGAAACACCATATATTTT. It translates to CASRYTFNSGNTIYF.

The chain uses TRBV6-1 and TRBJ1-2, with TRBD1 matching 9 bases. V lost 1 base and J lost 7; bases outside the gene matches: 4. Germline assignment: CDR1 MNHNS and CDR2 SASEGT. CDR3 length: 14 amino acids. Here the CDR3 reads CASSEDGTGLGYTF. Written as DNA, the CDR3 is TGTGCCAGCAGTGAAGATGGGACAGGGCTTGGCTACACCTTC.

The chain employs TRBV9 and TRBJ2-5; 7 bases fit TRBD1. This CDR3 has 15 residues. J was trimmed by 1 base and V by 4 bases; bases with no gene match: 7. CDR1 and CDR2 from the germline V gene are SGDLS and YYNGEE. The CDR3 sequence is CASSPGTVIQETQYF. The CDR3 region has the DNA TGTGCCAGCAGCCCTGGGACAGTTATCCAAGAGACCCAGTACTTC.

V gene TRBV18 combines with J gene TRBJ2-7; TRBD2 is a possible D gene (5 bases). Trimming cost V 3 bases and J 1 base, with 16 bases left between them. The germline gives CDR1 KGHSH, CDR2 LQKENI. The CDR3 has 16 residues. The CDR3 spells CASSPTTGRGSYEQYF. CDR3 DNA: TGTGCCAGCTCACCGACGACTGGACGGGGATCCTACGAGCAGTACTTC.

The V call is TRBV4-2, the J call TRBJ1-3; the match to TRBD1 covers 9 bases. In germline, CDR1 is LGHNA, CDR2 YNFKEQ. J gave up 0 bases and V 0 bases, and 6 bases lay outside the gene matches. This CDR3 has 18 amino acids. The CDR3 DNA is TGTGCCAGCAGCCAAGATCGGCGACAGGGGGTCTCTGGAAACACCATATATTTT. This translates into CASSQDRRQGVSGNTIYF.

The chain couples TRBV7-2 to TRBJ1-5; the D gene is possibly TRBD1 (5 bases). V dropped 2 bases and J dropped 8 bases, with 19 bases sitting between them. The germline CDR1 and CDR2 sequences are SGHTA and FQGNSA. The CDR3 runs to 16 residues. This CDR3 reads CASSLSHLGGIKPQHF. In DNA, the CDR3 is TGTGCCAGCAGCTTAAGTCACCTTGGGGGGATCAAGCCCCAGCATTTT.

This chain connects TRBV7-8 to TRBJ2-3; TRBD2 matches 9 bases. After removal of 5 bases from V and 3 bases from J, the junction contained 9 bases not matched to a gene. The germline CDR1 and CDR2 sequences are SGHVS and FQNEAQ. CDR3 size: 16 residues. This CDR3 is CASSQLGGRVTDTQYF. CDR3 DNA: TGTGCCAGCAGCCAACTCGGCGGGAGGGTGACAGATACGCAGTATTTT.

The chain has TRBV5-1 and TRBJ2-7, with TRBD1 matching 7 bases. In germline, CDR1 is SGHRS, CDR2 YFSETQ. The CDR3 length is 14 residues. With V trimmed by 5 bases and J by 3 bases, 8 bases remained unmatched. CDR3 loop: CASRSAQGDYEQYF. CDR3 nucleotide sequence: TGCGCCAGCAGGTCAGCCCAGGGGGACTACGAGCAGTACTTC.

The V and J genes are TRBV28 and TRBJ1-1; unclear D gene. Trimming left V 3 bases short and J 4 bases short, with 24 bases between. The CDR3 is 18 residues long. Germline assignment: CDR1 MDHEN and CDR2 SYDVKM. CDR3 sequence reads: CASSFPLATQNPGTEAFF. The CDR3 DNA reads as TGTGCCAGCAGTTTCCCCTTAGCGACGCAAAATCCGGGCACTGAAGCTTTCTTT.